This T cell receptor (beta chain) was found in a study of blood T cell repertoires in COVID-19. On the study more broadly: Spain, Italy and the United States supplied samples that represented acute and convalescent COVID-19.

V trimming: 5 bases; J trimming: 10 bases; junction bases outside the gene matches: 24. Germline CDR1 reads SGHNT; CDR2 reads YENEEA. The CDR3 is 18 residues long. Original processing methods: Estimation of nucleated cell counts relied on the amplification of reference gene primers. The table came from immunoSEQ multiplex PCR; TCRdb's copy has only in-frame clones and leaves some out. That table is the source of V, J and clone size, and D and trimming were worked out from the DNA. The sample contains some 220,000 clones, 85% of which appear only once. Followed longitudinally, the Seattle patients had been enrolled during active infection.

The chain couples TRBV11-3 to TRBJ1-1; 8 bases line up with TRBD1. The TCR comes from a woman between 70 and 85 years old with COVID-19, enrolled during active disease. The sequenced sample consisted of peripheral blood. The CDR3 DNA follows: TGTGCCAGCAGCCCAAGACCGGGACAGGAAAACGAACTAGGCGGAGCTTTCTTT. It encodes CASSPRPGQENELGGAFF. The full variable domain, with the rest looked up from reference TRBV11-3 and TRBJ1-1, is EAGVVQSPRYKIIEKKQPVAFWCNPISGHNTLYWYLQNLGQGPELLIRYENEEAVDDSQLPKDRFSAERLKGVDSTLKIQPAELGDSAVYLCASSPRPGQENELGGAFFGQGTRLTVV.